Listed here are 32 T cell receptor beta chains from one sample, sequenced in a study of CD8 T cells in ankylosing spondylitis. TCRdb reprocessed the 5' RACE reads via MiXCR and lists one record per CDR3 protein. The sample contains 200,000 or so distinct CDR3 sequences, roughly 20% of which appear only once. The specimen was blood, either unsorted or a sorted T cell fraction (not recorded which). The source is a male donor aged 10-30 years with ankylosing spondylitis or in good health (not recorded which).

In its sample, this clonotype was seen many times. This chain connects TRBV7-8 to TRBJ1-2; 8 positions agree with TRBD1. Per the germline V gene, CDR1 is SGHVS and CDR2 is FQNEAQ. With V trimmed by 5 bases and J by 6 bases, 2 bases remained unmatched. This CDR3 spans 12 amino acids. This CDR3 is CASSDRGHGYTF. Written as DNA, the CDR3 is TGTGCCAGCAGCGACAGGGGCCATGGCTACACCTTC.

This clonotype has ten or more counts. This sequence joins TRBV2 and TRBJ2-7; 8 bases fit TRBD1. The CDR3 is 15 amino acids. Germline V lookup: CDR1 SNHLY, CDR2 FYNNEI. J was trimmed by 2 bases and V by 2 bases; bases with no gene match: 5. In nucleotides, the CDR3 is TGTGCCAGCAGTGAACTCGCAGGGGGCGCCTACGAGCAGTACGTC. Protein sequence: CASSELAGGAYEQYV.

V usage is TRBV4-2 and J usage is TRBJ2-1; D ambiguous. The V gene lost 0 bases and the J gene lost 9 bases, with 12 bases spanning the gap. Germline V lookup: CDR1 LGHNA, CDR2 YNFKEQ. CDR3 length equals 14 residues. The chain's CDR3 is CASSQDSKWGEQFF. DNA for the CDR3: TGTGCCAGCAGCCAAGATTCAAAGTGGGGTGAGCAGTTCTTC.

This clonotype was counted at least ten times. This chain connects TRBV3-1 to TRBJ2-5; weak D call: TRBD2 (6 bases). The CDR3 contains 16 residues. Germline values: CDR1 LGHDT, CDR2 YNNKEL (reference sequence). V was pared by 2 bases and J by 0 bases, with 13 bases between. DNA of the CDR3: TGTGCCAGCAGCCAACCGGGGGAGCGGGACCAAGAGACCCAGTACTTC. Translating gives CASSQPGERDQETQYF.

This clonotype was observed a handful of times. The genes are TRBV29-1 and TRBJ2-1; the D is unclear. Trimming stripped 5 bases from V and 5 bases from J, with 4 bases between. Germline V CDR1 and CDR2: SQVTM, ANQGSEA. The CDR3 loop spans 10 amino acids. The CDR3 nucleotides are TGCAGCGTTAGTCACAATGAGCAGTTCTTC. Translation gives CSVSHNEQFF.

This chain uses TRBV10-3 with TRBJ2-1; D is uncertain. The CDR3 runs 13 residues. V gave up 6 bases and J gave up 8 bases, with 14 bases separating them. Germline V gene data show CDR1 as ENHRY and CDR2 as SYGVKD. CDR3 sequence reads: CAISSLQVDEQFF. The CDR3 DNA reads TGTGCCATCAGCTCGCTGCAGGTTGATGAGCAGTTCTTC.

This clonotype showed up many times. V gene TRBV5-1 combines with J gene TRBJ2-1; a possible D gene is TRBD2 (5 bases). The CDR3 consists of 11 residues. V lost 2 bases and J 10 bases, leaving 7 bases between the germline ends. CDR1 and CDR2 from the germline V gene are SGHRS and YFSETQ. CDR3 sequence (DNA): TGCGCCAGCAGCTTCGGACTCGAGCAGTTCTTC. Amino acids: CASSFGLEQFF.

This clonotype was observed at least ten times. The rearrangement links TRBV2 to TRBJ2-7; the match to TRBD2 covers 8 bases. The CDR3 spans 14 residues. Per germline, CDR1 SNHLY and CDR2 FYNNEI. V was clipped by 5 bases and J by 7 bases; unmatched bases: 10. The CDR3 bases are TGTGCCAGCAGTCAGGCAGTGCCGGGGGGGGAGCAGTACGTC. Translating gives CASSQAVPGGEQYV.

The chain is built from TRBV6-5 and TRBJ2-1; 7 positions agree with TRBD1. J was trimmed by 8 bases and V by 7 bases; bases with no gene match: 11. Germline CDR1 MNHEY, CDR2 SVGAGI. CDR3 length: 14 amino acids. The chain's CDR3 is CASMGPGGNDEQFF. In DNA, the CDR3 is TGTGCCAGCATGGGTCCAGGGGGTAACGATGAGCAGTTCTTC.

This clonotype has at least ten counts. The J gene is TRBJ2-5, the V gene TRBV5-1; TRBD1 matches 9 bases. After removal of 4 bases from V and 1 base from J, the junction contained 2 bases not matched to a gene. The CDR3 totals 14 residues. Germline-derived CDR1 and CDR2 are SGHRS and YFSETQ. The CDR3 spells CASSMGQGQETQYF. The CDR3 DNA reads as TGCGCCAGCAGCATGGGACAGGGCCAAGAGACCCAGTACTTC.

This sequence joins TRBV4-1 and TRBJ2-1; no firm D call. Germline assignment: CDR1 MGHRA and CDR2 YSYEKL. This CDR3 has 15 amino acids. V lost 0 bases to trimming and J lost 2 bases, with 8 bases between them. This CDR3 reads CASSQDPGPYNEQFF. In DNA, the CDR3 is TGCGCCAGCAGCCAAGATCCCGGACCCTACAATGAGCAGTTCTTC.

Many counts were recorded for this clonotype. The V call is TRBV15, the J call TRBJ2-4; tentatively, D is TRBD2 (7 bases). Germline CDR1 and CDR2: LNHNV and YYDKDF (reference sequence). This CDR3 is built from 17 residues. V shed 0 bases and J shed 0 bases, with 12 bases lying between them. CDR3 coding DNA: TGTGCCACCAGCAGAGATAAGGGGGGGATAGCCAAAAACATTCAGTACTTC. This translates into CATSRDKGGIAKNIQYF.

This clonotype has ten or more counts. The J gene is TRBJ2-4, the V gene TRBV18; D gene uncertain. Trimming took 4 bases from V and 5 from J, leaving 12 bases between them. Germline CDR1 KGHSH, CDR2 LQKENI. The CDR3 sequence is 14 residues long. This CDR3 is CASSRGQPQNIQYF. In DNA form, the CDR3 reads TGTGCCAGCTCACGCGGCCAACCCCAAAACATTCAGTACTTC.

The CDR3 here is CSVANLDSYNEQFF. The DNA of the CDR3 is TGCAGCGTTGCCAATCTCGACTCGTACAATGAGCAGTTCTTC. The chain is built from TRBV29-1 and TRBJ2-1; D gene ambiguous. Germline V gives CDR1 SQVTM, CDR2 ANQGSEA. V was pared by 4 bases and J by 4 bases, with 14 bases between. This CDR3 has 14 amino acids.

In this sample, this clonotype turned up many times. V and J are TRBV4-1 and TRBJ1-6; D uncertain. The germline CDR1 and CDR2 sequences are MGHRA and YSYEKL. The V end was cut by 1 base, the J end by 11 bases, with 12 bases between. The CDR3 spans 14 residues. The CDR3 bases are TGCGCCAGCAGCCAAGGCTCCGGGTCCGCACCCCTCCACTTT. Its protein is CASSQGSGSAPLHF.

This clonotype was seen more than once but under ten times. A read error may be the cause here, since a much bigger clone is one base away. This sequence joins TRBV20-1 and TRBJ2-1, with 7 bases fitting TRBD2. Trimming removed 5 bases from V and 4 bases from J; junction bases left unmatched: 5. The CDR3 has 13 residues. The germline CDR1 and CDR2 sequences are DFQATT and SNEGSKA (reference sequence). DNA of the CDR3: TGCAGTGCTTCTGGCGGGAGTTACAATGAGCAGTTCTTC. Its protein is CSASGGSYNEQFF.

This clonotype has at least ten counts. The rearrangement links TRBV12-3 or TRBV12-4 to TRBJ1-1; maybe TRBD1 (5 bases). The CDR3 extends over 14 amino acids. Trimming cost V 1 base and J 5 bases, with 11 bases left between them. The CDR3 is CASSLGAGRTEAFF. The CDR3 bases are TGTGCCAGCAGTTTAGGGGCAGGGAGGACTGAAGCTTTCTTT.

This clonotype was counted ten times or more. This rearrangement joins TRBV18 to TRBJ2-1, with D possibly TRBD2 on 6 matching bases. Trimming shortened V by 3 bases and J by 8 bases, and 14 bases separated the two germline ends. Germline V lookup: CDR1 KGHSH, CDR2 LQKENI. The CDR3 runs to 14 residues. CDR3 protein: CASSPQSWGDEQFF. The CDR3, as DNA: TGTGCCAGCTCACCTCAATCTTGGGGGGATGAGCAGTTCTTC.

This clonotype has ten or more counts. This chain uses TRBV12-3 or TRBV12-4 with TRBJ2-1; no clear D. The CDR3 extends over 17 amino acids. The germline V and J ends were trimmed by 9 bases and 5 bases, with 26 bases remaining between them. This CDR3 is CASGPRAPKLYHNEQFF. The CDR3 region has the DNA TGTGCCAGTGGGCCCCGGGCCCCGAAATTATACCACAATGAGCAGTTCTTC.

The sample holds many counts of this clonotype. V is TRBV6-1 and J is TRBJ1-3, with 9 positions matching TRBD1. V gave up 2 bases and J gave up 5 bases; unmatched junction bases: 13. The CDR3 loop spans 18 amino acids. Germline V lookup: CDR1 MNHNS, CDR2 SASEGT. Here the CDR3 DNA reads TGTGCCAGCAGTGAACTGGGACAGGGTTTGGACCTCAGAAACACCATATATTTT. The encoded protein is CASSELGQGLDLRNTIYF.

This clonotype was counted ten times or more. The V call is TRBV29-1, the J call TRBJ2-3, with D tentatively TRBD2 (6 bases). Germline V gene lookup returns CDR1 SQVTM and CDR2 ANQGSEA. V gave up 3 bases and J gave up 2 bases, with 6 bases separating them. This CDR3 region has 12 residues. The CDR3 region is CSVERDTDTQYF. As DNA, the CDR3 is TGCAGCGTTGAGCGGGACACAGATACGCAGTATTTT.

This clonotype has at least ten counts. The V and J genes are TRBV6-5 and TRBJ2-1; TRBD2 agrees at 11 bases. This CDR3 contains 16 residues. Germline V CDR1 and CDR2: MNHEY, SVGAGI. J gave up 4 bases and V 5 bases, and 7 bases lay outside the gene matches. CDR3 amino acids: CASSLSGRGPYNEQFF. As DNA, the CDR3 is TGTGCCAGCAGTCTTAGCGGGAGGGGCCCTTACAATGAGCAGTTCTTC.

This clonotype was seen at least ten times. V usage is TRBV9 and J usage is TRBJ2-2, with TRBD2 identical over 9 bases. The CDR3 has 16 amino acids. Germline-derived CDR1 and CDR2 are SGDLS and YYNGEE. Unmatched junction bases numbered 5, after V lost 0 bases and J lost 5 bases. The CDR3 sequence: CASSVVVAGATGELFF. The CDR3 DNA sequence: TGTGCCAGCAGCGTAGTAGTAGCGGGAGCTACCGGGGAGCTGTTTTTT.

This rearrangement joins TRBV19 to TRBJ2-1, with a weak D call TRBD2 (6 bases). This CDR3 contains 15 residues. V gave up 6 bases and J gave up 8 bases, with 20 bases separating them. CDR1 is LNHDA, CDR2 SQIVND, per germline (reference sequence). The CDR3: CASRSTGTAAYEQFF. As DNA, the CDR3 is TGTGCCAGTAGATCCACCGGGACTGCCGCCTATGAGCAGTTCTTC. Supplemented by reference TRBV19 and TRBJ2-1, the full variable domain reads DGGITQSPKYLFRKEGQNVTLSCEQNLNHDAMYWYRQDPGQGLRLIYYSQIVNDFQKGDIAEGYSVSREKKESFPLTVTSAQKNPTAFYLCASRSTGTAAYEQFFGPGTRLTVL.

This clonotype was counted many times. The chain joins TRBV5-1 to TRBJ1-1; 11 bases agree with TRBD1. The CDR3 contains 14 residues. Losses at the gene ends were 4 bases for V and 5 bases for J; bases not matched to a gene: 4. Germline CDR1 SGHRS, CDR2 YFSETQ. CDR3 protein: CASSPGTGGTEAFF. DNA of the CDR3: TGCGCCAGCAGCCCCGGGACAGGGGGTACTGAAGCTTTCTTT.

This clonotype was seen ten or more times. The chain couples TRBV20-1 to TRBJ1-2, with TRBD1 identical over 11 bases. The CDR3 is made up of 17 amino acids. V shed 6 bases and J 0 bases; nucleotides not matched to a gene: 12. Germline-derived CDR1 and CDR2 are DFQATT and SNEGSKA (reference sequence). The CDR3 reads CSALFRDRGAPNYGYTF. In nucleotides, the CDR3 is TGCAGTGCGCTGTTTCGGGACAGGGGGGCCCCTAACTATGGCTACACCTTC.

This clonotype has at least ten counts. This rearrangement joins TRBV20-1 to TRBJ2-1; tentatively, D is TRBD1 or TRBD2 (5 bases each). Germline CDR1 is DFQATT and CDR2 is SNEGSKA (reference sequence). The V and J ends lost 6 bases and 6 bases respectively, with 12 bases between them. This CDR3 comprises 12 residues. CDR3 coding DNA: TGCAGTGCGCGACTTGGGGGCAATGAGCAGTTCTTC. It translates to CSARLGGNEQFF.

Ten or more counts support this clonotype. V is TRBV18 and J is TRBJ2-7, with D maybe TRBD2 (5 bases). CDR1 is KGHSH and CDR2 is LQKENI in the germline V gene. The CDR3 has 17 residues. The germline V and J ends were trimmed by 2 bases and 1 base, with 18 bases remaining between them. In nucleotides, the CDR3 is TGTGCCAGCTCACCAGAGGTCTCCAGCGGCTATTCCTACGAGCAGTACTTC. This translates into CASSPEVSSGYSYEQYF.

This clonotype was detected ten times or more. The genes are TRBV15 and TRBJ2-1, with D perhaps being TRBD1 or TRBD2 (6 bases each). From germline, CDR1 is LNHNV and CDR2 YYDKDF (reference sequence). This CDR3 is built from 13 residues. V was clipped by 5 bases and J by 15 bases, with 20 bases between them. CDR3 coding DNA: TGTGCCACCAGCCGAAAAGGGGGGACTTTGCCGTTCTTC. Amino acid sequence: CATSRKGGTLPFF.

The CDR3 loop is CASSLDAPNREKLFF. The CDR3 region has the DNA TGTGCCAGCAGCTTAGACGCCCCGAACAGGGAAAAACTGTTTTTT. V usage is TRBV7-6 and J usage is TRBJ1-4; weak D call: TRBD1 (5 bases). The V end lost 1 base, the J end lost 8 bases, and 14 bases lay between the germline ends. The CDR3 sequence is 15 residues long. Germline loops: CDR1 SGHVS, CDR2 FNYEAQ.

This clonotype was found many times. V usage is TRBV14 and J usage is TRBJ2-1; 8 bases map to TRBD2. CDR1 is SGHDN and CDR2 is FVKESK in the germline V gene. V was clipped by 0 bases and J by 4 bases; unmatched bases: 5. There are 16 residues in the CDR3. DNA for the CDR3: TGTGCCAGCAGCCAAGAAACCAGCGGGGGATACAATGAGCAGTTCTTC. It translates to CASSQETSGGYNEQFF. The full variable domain, its missing parts supplied by reference TRBV14 and TRBJ2-1, is EAGVTQFPSHSVIEKGQTVTLRCDPISGHDNLYWYRRVMGKEIKFLLHFVKESKQDESGMPNNRFLAERTGGTYSTLKVQPAELEDSGVYFCASSQETSGGYNEQFFGPGTRLTVL.

This clonotype was detected many times. The chain has TRBV27 and TRBJ2-3; 9 bases map to TRBD2. J was trimmed by 10 bases and V by 0 bases; bases with no gene match: 2. CDR1 is MNHEY and CDR2 is SMNVEV in the germline V gene (reference sequence). The CDR3 consists of 13 residues. The CDR3 nucleotides are TGTGCCAGCAGTTTATCGCGGGAGGGTTCGCAGTATTTT. Translated, it gives CASSLSREGSQYF.